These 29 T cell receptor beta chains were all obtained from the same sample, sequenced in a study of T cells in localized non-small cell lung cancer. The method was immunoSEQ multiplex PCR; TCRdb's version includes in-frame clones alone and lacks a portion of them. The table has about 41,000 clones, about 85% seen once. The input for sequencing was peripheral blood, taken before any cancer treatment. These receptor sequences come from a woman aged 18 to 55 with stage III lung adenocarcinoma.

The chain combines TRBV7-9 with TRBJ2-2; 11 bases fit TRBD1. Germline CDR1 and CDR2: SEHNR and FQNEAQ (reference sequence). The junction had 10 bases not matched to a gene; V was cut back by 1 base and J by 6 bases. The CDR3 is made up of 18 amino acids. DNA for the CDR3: TGTGCCAGCAGCTTAGACGCCCCGGACAGGGGGCGCCCCGGGGAGCTGTTTTTT. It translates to CASSLDAPDRGRPGELFF.

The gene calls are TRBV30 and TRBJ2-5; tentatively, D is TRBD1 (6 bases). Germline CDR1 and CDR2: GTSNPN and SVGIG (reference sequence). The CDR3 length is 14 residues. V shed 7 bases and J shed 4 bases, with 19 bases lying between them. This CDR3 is CAFTTGQQGETQYF. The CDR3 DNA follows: TGTGCCTTTACGACTGGACAGCAGGGAGAGACCCAGTACTTC. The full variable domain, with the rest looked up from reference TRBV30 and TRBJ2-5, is SQTIHQWPATLVQPVGSPLSLECTVEGTSNPNLYWYRQAAGRGLQLLFYSVGIGQISSEVPQNLSASRPQDRQFILSSKKLLLSDSGFYLCAFTTGQQGETQYFGPGTRLLVL.

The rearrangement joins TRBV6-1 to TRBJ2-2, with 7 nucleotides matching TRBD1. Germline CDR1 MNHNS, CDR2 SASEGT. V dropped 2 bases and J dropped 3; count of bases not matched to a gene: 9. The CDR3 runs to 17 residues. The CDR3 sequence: CASSERRAGGYTGELFF. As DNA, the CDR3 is TGTGCCAGCAGTGAAAGGCGGGCAGGGGGATACACCGGGGAGCTGTTTTTT.

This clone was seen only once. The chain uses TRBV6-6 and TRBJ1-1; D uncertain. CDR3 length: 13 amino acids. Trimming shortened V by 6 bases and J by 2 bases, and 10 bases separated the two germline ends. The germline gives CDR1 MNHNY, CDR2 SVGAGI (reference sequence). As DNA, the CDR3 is TGTGCCAGCAGAGTACAGTTAAACACTGAAGCTTTCTTT. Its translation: CASRVQLNTEAFF.

CDR3 DNA sequence: TGCGCCAGCAGCCAAGTTCCTGGGGGCGAGGAAAAACTGTTTTTT. Encoded protein: CASSQVPGGEEKLFF. The chain carries TRBV4-1 and TRBJ1-4; possible D gene TRBD1, 6 bases. Germline V CDR1 and CDR2: MGHRA, YSYEKL. CDR3 length: 15 amino acids. V was clipped by 1 base and J by 8 bases, with 14 bases between them.

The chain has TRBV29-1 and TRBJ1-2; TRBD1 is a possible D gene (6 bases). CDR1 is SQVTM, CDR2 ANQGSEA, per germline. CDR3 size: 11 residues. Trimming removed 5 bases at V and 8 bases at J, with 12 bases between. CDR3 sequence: CSVRGARGYTF. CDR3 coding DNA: TGCAGCGTTCGGGGGGCGCGGGGCTACACCTTC.

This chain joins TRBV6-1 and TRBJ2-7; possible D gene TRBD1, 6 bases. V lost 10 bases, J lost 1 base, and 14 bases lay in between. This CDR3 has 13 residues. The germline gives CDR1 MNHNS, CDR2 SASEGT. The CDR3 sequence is CATLGQSSYEQYF. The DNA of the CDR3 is TGTGCCACCTTAGGACAGAGTTCCTACGAGCAGTACTTC.

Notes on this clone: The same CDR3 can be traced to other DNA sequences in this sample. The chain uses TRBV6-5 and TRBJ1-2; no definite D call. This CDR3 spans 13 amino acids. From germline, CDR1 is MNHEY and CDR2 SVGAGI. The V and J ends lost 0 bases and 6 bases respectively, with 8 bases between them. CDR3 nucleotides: TGTGCCAGCAGTTACTCTACCGGGAATGGCTACACCTTC. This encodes CASSYSTGNGYTF.

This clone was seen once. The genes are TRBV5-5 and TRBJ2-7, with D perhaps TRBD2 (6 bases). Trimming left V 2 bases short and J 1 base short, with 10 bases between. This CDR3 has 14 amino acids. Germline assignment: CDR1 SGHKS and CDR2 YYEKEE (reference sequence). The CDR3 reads CASSFGRGSYEQYF. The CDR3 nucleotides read TGTGCCAGCAGCTTCGGGCGGGGTTCCTACGAGCAGTACTTC.

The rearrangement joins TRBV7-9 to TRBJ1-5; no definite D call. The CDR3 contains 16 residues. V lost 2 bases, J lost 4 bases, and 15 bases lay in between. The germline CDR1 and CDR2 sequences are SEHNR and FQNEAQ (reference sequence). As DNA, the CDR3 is TGTGCCAGCAGCTTATCTGCCGGAGTAACTAATCAGCCCCAGCATTTT. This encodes CASSLSAGVTNQPQHF. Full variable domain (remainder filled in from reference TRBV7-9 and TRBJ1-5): DTGVSQNPRHKITKRGQNVTFRCDPISEHNRLYWYRQTLGQGPEFLTYFQNEAQLEKSRLLSDRFSAERPKGSFSTLEIQRTEQGDSAMYLCASSLSAGVTNQPQHFGDGTRLSIL.

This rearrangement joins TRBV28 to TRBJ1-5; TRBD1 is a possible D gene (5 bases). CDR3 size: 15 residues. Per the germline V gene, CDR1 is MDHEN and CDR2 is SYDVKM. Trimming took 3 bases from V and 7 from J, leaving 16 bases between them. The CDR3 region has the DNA TGTGCCAGCAGTTTCCTTGAGGGGTTGACCCAGCCCCAGCATTTT. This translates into CASSFLEGLTQPQHF.

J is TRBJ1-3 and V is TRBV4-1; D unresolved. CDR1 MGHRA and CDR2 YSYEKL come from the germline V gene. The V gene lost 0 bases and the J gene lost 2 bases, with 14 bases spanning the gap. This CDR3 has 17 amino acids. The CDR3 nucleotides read TGCGCCAGCAGCCAAGAACCCCAATCGCTTACTGGAAACACCATATATTTT. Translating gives CASSQEPQSLTGNTIYF.

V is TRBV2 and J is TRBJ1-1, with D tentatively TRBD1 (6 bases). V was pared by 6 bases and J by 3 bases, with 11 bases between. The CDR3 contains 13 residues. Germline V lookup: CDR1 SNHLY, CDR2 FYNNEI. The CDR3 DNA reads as TGTGCCAGCAGAAACAGGGTATACACTGAAGCTTTCTTT. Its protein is CASRNRVYTEAFF. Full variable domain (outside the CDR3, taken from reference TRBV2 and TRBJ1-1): EPEVTQTPSHQVTQMGQEVILRCVPISNHLYFYWYRQILGQKVEFLVSFYNNEISEKSEIFDDQFSVERPDGSNFTLKIRSTKLEDSAMYFCASRNRVYTEAFFGQGTRLTVV.

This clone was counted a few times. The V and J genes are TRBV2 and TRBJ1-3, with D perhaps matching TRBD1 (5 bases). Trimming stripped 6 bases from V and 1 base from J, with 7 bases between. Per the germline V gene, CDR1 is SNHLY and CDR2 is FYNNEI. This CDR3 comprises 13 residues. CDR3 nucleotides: TGTGCCAGCAGAGCAGGGTCTGGAAACACCATATATTTT. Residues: CASRAGSGNTIYF.

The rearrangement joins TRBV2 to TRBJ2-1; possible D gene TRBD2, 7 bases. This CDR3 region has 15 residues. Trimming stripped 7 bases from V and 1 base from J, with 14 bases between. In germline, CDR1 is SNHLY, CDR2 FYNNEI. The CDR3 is CASTGGGASYNEQFF. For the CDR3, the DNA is TGTGCCAGCACCGGTGGGGGGGCGTCCTACAATGAGCAGTTCTTC.

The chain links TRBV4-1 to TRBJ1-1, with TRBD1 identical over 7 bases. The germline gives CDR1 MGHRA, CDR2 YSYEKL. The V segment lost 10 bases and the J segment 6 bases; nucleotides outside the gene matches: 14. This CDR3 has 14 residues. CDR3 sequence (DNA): TGCGCCACCAAAGATACAGGGGAATCGGCTGAAGCTTTCTTT. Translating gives CATKDTGESAEAFF.

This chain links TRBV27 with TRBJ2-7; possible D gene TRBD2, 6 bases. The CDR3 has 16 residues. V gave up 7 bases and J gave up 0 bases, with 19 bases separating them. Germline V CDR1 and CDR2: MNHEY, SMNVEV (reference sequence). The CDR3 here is CASTVRAGLISYEQYF. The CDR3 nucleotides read TGTGCCAGCACCGTAAGGGCGGGGCTAATCTCCTACGAGCAGTACTTC.

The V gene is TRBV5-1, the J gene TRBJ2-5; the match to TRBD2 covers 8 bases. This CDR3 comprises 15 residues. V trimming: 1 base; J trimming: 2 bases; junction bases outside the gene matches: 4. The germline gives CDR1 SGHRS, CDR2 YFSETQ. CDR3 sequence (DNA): TGCGCCAGCAGCTTGATCCCGGGGGGGCAAGAGACCCAGTACTTC. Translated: CASSLIPGGQETQYF.

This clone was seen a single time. CDR3 sequence (DNA): TGTGCCACGACCCGGGACAGGGGGTACGAGCAGTACTTC. It specifies CATTRDRGYEQYF. V gene TRBV15 combines with J gene TRBJ2-7; 11 bases map to TRBD1. The CDR3 is 13 amino acids. CDR1 is LNHNV and CDR2 is YYDKDF in the germline V gene (reference sequence). J lost 4 bases, V lost 9 bases, and 5 bases had no gene match.

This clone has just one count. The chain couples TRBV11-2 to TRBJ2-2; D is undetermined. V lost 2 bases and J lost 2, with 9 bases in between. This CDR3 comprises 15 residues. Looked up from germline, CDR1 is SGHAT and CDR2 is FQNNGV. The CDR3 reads CASSLIGPNTGELFF. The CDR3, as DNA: TGTGCCAGCAGCTTAATCGGCCCTAACACCGGGGAGCTGTTTTTT.

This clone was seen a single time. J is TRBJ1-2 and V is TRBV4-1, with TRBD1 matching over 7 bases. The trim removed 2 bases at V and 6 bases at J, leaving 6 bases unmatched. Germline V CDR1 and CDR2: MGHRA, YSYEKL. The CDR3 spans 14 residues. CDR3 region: CASSQPKQGNGYTF. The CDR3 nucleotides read TGCGCCAGCAGCCAACCCAAACAGGGGAATGGCTACACCTTC.

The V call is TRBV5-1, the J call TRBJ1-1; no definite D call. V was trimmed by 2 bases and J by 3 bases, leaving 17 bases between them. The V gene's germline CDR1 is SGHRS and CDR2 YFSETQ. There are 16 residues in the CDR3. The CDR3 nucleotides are TGCGCCAGCAGCTTAATCGGGCCAGGAAGCCACACTGAAGCTTTCTTT. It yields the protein CASSLIGPGSHTEAFF.

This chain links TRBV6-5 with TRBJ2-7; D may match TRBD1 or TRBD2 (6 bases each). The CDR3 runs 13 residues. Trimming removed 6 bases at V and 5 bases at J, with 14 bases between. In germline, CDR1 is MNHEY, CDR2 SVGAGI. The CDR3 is CASRLMGGDEQYF. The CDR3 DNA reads TGTGCCAGCAGACTCATGGGGGGCGACGAGCAGTACTTC.

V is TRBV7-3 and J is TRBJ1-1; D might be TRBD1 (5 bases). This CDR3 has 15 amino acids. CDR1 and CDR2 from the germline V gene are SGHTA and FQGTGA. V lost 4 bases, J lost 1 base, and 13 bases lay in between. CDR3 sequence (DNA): TGTGCCAGCAGCTGGGGGAGTGGAAGGAACACTGAAGCTTTCTTT. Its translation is CASSWGSGRNTEAFF.

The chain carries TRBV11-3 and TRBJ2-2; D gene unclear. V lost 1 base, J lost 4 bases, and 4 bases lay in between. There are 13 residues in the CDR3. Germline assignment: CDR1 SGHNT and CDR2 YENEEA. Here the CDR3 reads CASSLGATGELFF. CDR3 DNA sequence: TGTGCCAGCAGCTTAGGGGCCACCGGGGAGCTGTTTTTT.

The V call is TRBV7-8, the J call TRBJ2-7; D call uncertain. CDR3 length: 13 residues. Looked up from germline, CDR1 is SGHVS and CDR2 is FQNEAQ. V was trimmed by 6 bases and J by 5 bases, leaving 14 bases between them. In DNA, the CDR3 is TGTGCCAGCAGTCCTGGACCGAGGAACGAGCAGTACTTC. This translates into CASSPGPRNEQYF.

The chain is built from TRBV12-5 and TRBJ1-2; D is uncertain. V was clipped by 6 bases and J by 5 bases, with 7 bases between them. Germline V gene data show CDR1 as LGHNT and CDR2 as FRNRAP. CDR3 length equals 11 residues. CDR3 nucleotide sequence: TGTGCTAGTGGCCTAAGTTATGGCTACACCTTC. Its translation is CASGLSYGYTF. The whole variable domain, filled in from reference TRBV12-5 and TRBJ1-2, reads DARVTQTPRHKVTEMGQEVTMRCQPILGHNTVFWYRQTMMQGLELLAYFRNRAPLDDSGMPKDRFSAEMPDATLATLKIQPSEPRDSAVYFCASGLSYGYTFGSGTRLTVV.

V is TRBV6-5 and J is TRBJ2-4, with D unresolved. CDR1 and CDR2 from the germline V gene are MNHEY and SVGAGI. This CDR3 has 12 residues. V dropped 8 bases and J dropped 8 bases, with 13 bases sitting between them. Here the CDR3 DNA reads TGTGCCAGCGGCTTTAGTAGTGACATTCAGTACTTC. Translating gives CASGFSSDIQYF.

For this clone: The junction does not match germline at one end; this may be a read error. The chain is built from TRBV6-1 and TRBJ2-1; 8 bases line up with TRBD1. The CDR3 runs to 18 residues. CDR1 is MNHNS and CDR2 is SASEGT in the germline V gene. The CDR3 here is CASSEEGMGTGSYNEQFF. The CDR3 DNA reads TGTGCCAGCAGTGAAGAGGGTATGGGGACAGGCTCCTACAATGAACAGTTCTTC.